This TCR beta chain emerged from a study of regulatory T cells in long-lasting Graves disease. The CDR3 totals 14 residues. V lost 5 bases, J lost 5 bases, and 13 bases lay in between. Per germline, CDR1 SEHNR and CDR2 FQNEAQ (reference sequence). Time point given: newly diagnosed GD, antithyroid drugs for less than 3 months. PBMC-derived RNA was used for the TCR library. Arm-PCR of CDR3 regions with iRepertoire HTBI primers generated TCR beta libraries. TCRdb reanalysed the multiplex PCR reads using MiXCR and keeps one entry per CDR3 protein. The profile shows some 370,000 distinct CDR3 sequences, 12% of them singletons. These sequences were also reported in another study, on T cells in Graves' hyperthyroidism and ophthalmopathy.

This sequence joins TRBV7-9 and TRBJ2-1; D not certain. The sequencing used peripheral blood mononuclear cells (PBMCs), collected at new diagnosis, from a patient treated with antithyroid drugs. The clonotype originates from a young woman with Graves disease. The CDR3 reads CASSPYGPNNEQFF. In DNA, the CDR3 is TGTGCCAGCAGCCCCTACGGTCCCAACAATGAGCAGTTCTTC.